These 7 T cell receptor beta chains were sequenced from one sample in a study of control samples from healthy donors and cancer patients. Generated by immunoSEQ multiplex PCR, the TCRdb table keeps only in-frame clones and is missing some. The sample carries about 160,000 clones, 90% to 95% recorded once. Sample: PBMCs. Receptors originate from a man aged 55 to 70 with colorectal cancer.

The chain carries TRBV18 and TRBJ2-1; 10 positions match TRBD1. The CDR3 consists of 17 residues. J was trimmed by 9 bases and V by 0 bases; bases with no gene match: 11. Germline V gives CDR1 KGHSH, CDR2 LQKENI. CDR3 sequence reads: CASSPPSRTGGDGEQFF. As DNA, the CDR3 is TGTGCCAGCTCACCACCCTCCAGGACAGGGGGTGATGGTGAGCAGTTCTTC. The entire variable domain, with the rest obtained from reference TRBV18 and TRBJ2-1, is as follows: NAGVMQNPRHLVRRRGQEARLRCSPMKGHSHVYWYRQLPEEGLKFMVYLQKENIIDESGMPKERFSAEFPKEGPSILRIQQVVRGDSAAYFCASSPPSRTGGDGEQFFGPGTRLTVL.

V gene TRBV27 combines with J gene TRBJ2-7; no definite D call. V was clipped by 1 base and J by 0 bases, with 7 bases between them. Germline CDR1 is MNHEY and CDR2 is SMNVEV (reference sequence). The CDR3 extends over 14 amino acids. For the CDR3, the DNA is TGTGCCAGCAGTTTATACCCCAGCTCCTACGAGCAGTACTTC. Its translation: CASSLYPSSYEQYF.

J is TRBJ2-2 and V is TRBV7-2; the D gene is possibly TRBD1 (5 bases). Trimming removed 3 bases from V and 4 bases from J, with 12 bases in between. Germline V lookup: CDR1 SGHTA, CDR2 FQGNSA. The CDR3 is 15 amino acids. The CDR3 spells CASSFGAPRTGELFF. Here the CDR3 DNA reads TGTGCCAGCAGCTTTGGGGCCCCTCGCACCGGGGAGCTGTTTTTT.

The rearrangement links TRBV5-3 to TRBJ2-7; D remains ambiguous. TRBV5-3 is an ORF, and what it does is uncertain. CDR3 length: 15 amino acids. Trimming took off 1 base at V and 4 bases at J, with 15 bases between the two ends. As DNA, the CDR3 is TGTGCCAGAAGCTTGCCTGGGTCCCGCTTGTACGAGCAGTACTTC. Protein: CARSLPGSRLYEQYF.

This rearrangement joins TRBV19 to TRBJ2-5; D tentatively reads TRBD1 or TRBD2 (6 bases each). Trimming removed 3 bases at V and 5 bases at J, with 13 bases between. The CDR3 sequence is 14 residues long. Germline assignment: CDR1 LNHDA and CDR2 SQIVND (reference sequence). This chain's CDR3 is CASSMWGAGETQYF. The CDR3 DNA reads as TGTGCCAGTAGTATGTGGGGGGCTGGGGAGACCCAGTACTTC.

The chain employs TRBV27 and TRBJ1-2; 8 bases fit TRBD1. This CDR3 is 13 amino acids long. V was clipped by 3 bases and J by 8 bases; unmatched bases: 5. Germline CDR1 reads MNHEY; CDR2 reads SMNVEV (reference sequence). CDR3 DNA: TGTGCCAGCAGTTTCCCAGGGGGCGGGGGCTACACCTTC. This encodes CASSFPGGGGYTF.

V is TRBV20-1 and J is TRBJ2-3; D is unresolved. V lost 3 bases and J 2 bases, leaving 6 bases between the germline ends. Germline values: CDR1 DFQATT, CDR2 SNEGSKA (reference sequence). This CDR3 region has 12 residues. As DNA, the CDR3 is TGCAGTGCTAGTAGACCCACAGATACGCAGTATTTT. Translation gives CSASRPTDTQYF.